A selection of T cell receptor beta chains follows, all from one sample in a study of a mutant IDH1 vaccine in newly diagnosed glioma. No antigen has been identified for these receptors. Only in-frame clones appear in the TCRdb table, and some are missing; sequencing was by immunoSEQ multiplex PCR. Found here are 55,000 or so clones, more than 85% of them singletons; the top ten hold 2% to 2.5%. Sequencing used PBMCs, obtained from a glioma patient whose treatment included an IDH1 peptide vaccine. The origin of the receptors is a man aged 45 to 65 with glioma. The conserved cysteine and the conserved F or W are not part of the CDR3 here. The D gene is left open where the match is weak.

TRBV6-6,TRBJ2-7,-,ASSSPEGMSSYEQY
TRBV4-1,TRBJ2-7,-,ASSQKFFHEQY
TRBV2,TRBJ1-2,TRBD1,ASSEVQGDGYT
TRBV6-6,TRBJ1-6,-,ASSSDSPENNSPLH
TRBV6-1,TRBJ2-7,-,ASGVGGSSYEQY
TRBV2,TRBJ2-7,-,ASSGGLLGEQY
TRBV7-2,TRBJ1-3,-,ASSFRASYDTIY
TRBV7-9,TRBJ1-5,-,ASSLAGDGNQPQH
TRBV7-9,TRBJ2-3,TRBD1,ASSLTGTGVGDTQY
TRBV2,TRBJ1-1,-,RMTGMNTEAF
TRBV2,TRBJ1-2,TRBD1,ASSMGQGAGYGYT
TRBV28,TRBJ1-5,-,ASSDHLGGASNQPQH
TRBV5-5,TRBJ1-2,TRBD1,ASSPQGGMNGYT
TRBV7-8,TRBJ2-3,TRBD2,ASSPLAGGGTDTQY
TRBV5-1,TRBJ2-7,TRBD1,ASSPGQNLPY
TRBV7-8,TRBJ2-3,TRBD1,ASSSMPGQGAFDTQY
TRBV1,TRBJ2-7,-,TSSQAVGLMTYEQY
TRBV29-1,TRBJ1-2,TRBD1,SVTGGRGYT
TRBV7-2,TRBJ1-5,-,ASSLGGSGQPQH
TRBV30,TRBJ2-5,TRBD2,AWSVAGGWETQY
TRBV19,TRBJ1-1,-,ASSLGPHRRGRVSTEAF
TRBV2,TRBJ2-3,-,ASSELLGTSTDTQY
TRBV6-5,TRBJ1-2,-,ASSYGRGDYGYT
TRBV5-1,TRBJ2-1,TRBD1,ATGKGTGSTEQF
TRBV19,TRBJ2-7,-,ASSIVVTFSSYEQY
TRBV6-1,TRBJ2-1,TRBD2,ASSEPGLENLEQF